A single sample is the source of the 10 T cell receptor gamma chains below, sequenced in a study of Vδ1+ human thymocytes. Overall study findings and caveats: Thymic TRG and TRD repertoires appeared highly polyclonal.

Their antigens remain unidentified. RNA was extracted from the cells and then reverse transcribed. CDR3 amplicons came from multiplex PCR with pooled V-gene forward and constant-region reverse primers. TCRdb processed the multiplex PCR reads again with the CATT caller. The sample includes 25,000 to 35,000 gamma-chain clones, around 18% seen only once; the top ten take 1.8%. The material sequenced was Vdelta1+ gamma-delta thymocytes from the thymus. Subset noted: FACS-sorted CD3+ TCRalphabeta- TCRVdelta1+ TCRVdelta2- thymocytes. The source is a boy in the first two years of life who had congenital heart surgery.

This clone was counted a few times. The chain has TRGV9 and TRGJP. The CDR3 contains 17 residues. Trimming removed 0 bases from V and 7 bases from J; junction bases left unmatched: 6. Germline V gene data show CDR1 as GITISATS and CDR2 as ISYDGTV (reference sequence). The CDR3 protein is CALWEVHGELGKKIKVF. In DNA, the CDR3 is TGTGCCTTGTGGGAGGTGCACGGGGAGTTGGGCAAAAAAATCAAGGTATTT.

This clone turned up a few times. The junction departs from germline at one end; a sequencing error may be responsible. V is TRGV9 and J is TRGJ1 or TRGJ2. The CDR3 totals 15 residues. In germline, CDR1 is GITISATS, CDR2 ISYDGTV (reference sequence). Here the CDR3 DNA reads TGTGCCTTGTGGGAGCCCTATACCTTTTATTATAAGAAGCTCTTT. Its protein product is CALWEPYTFYYKKLF.

The chain links TRGV2 to TRGJP2. J was trimmed by 0 bases and V by 5 bases; bases with no gene match: 3. The V gene's germline CDR1 is EGSNGY and CDR2 YDSYNSKV. The CDR3 sequence is 14 residues long. This CDR3 is CATWVHSSDWIKTF. The CDR3 region has the DNA TGTGCCACCTGGGTACATAGTAGTGATTGGATCAAGACGTTT.

This clone was counted a single time. The chain employs TRGV9 and TRGJ1 or TRGJ2. The CDR3 is 16 amino acids. Per the germline V gene, CDR1 is GITISATS and CDR2 is ISYDGTV (reference sequence). J lost 2 bases, V lost 0 bases, and 10 bases had no gene match. CDR3 loop: CALWEVICCDYYKKLF. The CDR3, as DNA: TGTGCCTTGTGGGAGGTGATATGTTGCGATTATTATAAGAAACTCTTT.

In this sample, this clone turned up a few times. The sample carries other DNA sequences with the same CDR3. The gene calls are TRGV2 and TRGJ1 or TRGJ2. The trim removed 0 bases at V and 8 bases at J, leaving 4 bases unmatched. The germline V gene encodes CDR1 EGSNGY and CDR2 YDSYNSKV. This CDR3 is built from 12 residues. CDR3 coding DNA: TGTGCCACCTGGGACGGGAGGGATAAGAAACTCTTT. Protein product: CATWDGRDKKLF.

This clone has just a few counts. This same CDR3 is encoded by further DNA sequences in the sample. The J gene is TRGJ1 or TRGJ2, the V gene TRGV4. Germline V gene data show CDR1 as EGSTGY and CDR2 as YDSYTSSV. The CDR3 has 13 amino acids. V was clipped by 1 base and J by 6 bases; unmatched bases: 6. CDR3 DNA sequence: TGTGCCACCTGGGATGGTTTGGTTTATAAGAAACTCTTT. Protein sequence: CATWDGLVYKKLF.

This clone showed up just a few times. The chain carries TRGV4 and TRGJ1 or TRGJ2. CDR1 is EGSTGY, CDR2 YDSYTSSV, per germline. V was pared by 3 bases and J by 3 bases, with 5 bases of the junction left unmatched. The CDR3 totals 13 residues. In DNA, the CDR3 is TGTGCCACCTGGGATCATCTTTATTATAAGAAACTCTTT. It yields the protein CATWDHLYYKKLF.

This clone is classed as medium-sized. At the DNA level, this CDR3 is encoded by other sequences in the same sample as well. The chain uses TRGV2 and TRGJ1 or TRGJ2. Per germline, CDR1 EGSNGY and CDR2 YDSYNSKV. The CDR3 covers 11 residues. Trimming at V came to 0 bases and at J to 12 bases, leaving 5 bases not matched to a gene. The CDR3 sequence is CATWDGPRKLF. The CDR3 coding sequence is TGTGCCACCTGGGACGGGCCGAGGAAACTCTTT.

On this clone itself: A much more abundant neighbour one base away suggests this may be a read error. This chain joins TRGV9 and TRGJ1 or TRGJ2. CDR3 length equals 11 residues. From germline, CDR1 is GITISATS and CDR2 ISYDGTV (reference sequence). Unmatched junction bases numbered 6, after V lost 1 base and J lost 12 bases. The CDR3 DNA sequence: TGTGCCTTGTGGGAGGTTCAGGGGAAACTCTTT. Translation gives CALWEVQGKLF.

This clone was counted between two and nine times. V is TRGV5 and J is TRGJ1 or TRGJ2. In germline, CDR1 is VINAFY, CDR2 YDVSNSKD. The CDR3 contains 12 residues. J lost 12 bases, V lost 0 bases, and 8 bases had no gene match. The CDR3 spells CATWDRLGRKLF. CDR3 nucleotide sequence: TGTGCCACCTGGGACAGGCTGGGTAGGAAACTCTTT.